The entry below gives a single T cell receptor (beta chain) sequence along with its context. Its matching antigen is unknown. The assay was immunoSEQ multiplex PCR, and TCRdb's table has in-frame clones only and misses some. Among more than 50,000 clones, 90% to 95% were seen once, and the ten largest hold 2% to 2.5%. These data are taken from a study of cytomegalovirus exposure and HLA in healthy donors. The study, taken as a whole, reports: In the 120 or so validation repertoires, 94% of cluster scores exceeded 0, per a later analysis.

Germline lookup yields CDR1 LNHDA and CDR2 SQIVND (reference sequence). This CDR3 contains 19 residues. V shed 3 bases, J shed 3 bases, and the junction held 16 bases outside the gene matches. Source material: PBMCs. The chain carries TRBV19 and TRBJ2-1; 8 bases fit TRBD2. This receptor was identified in a man aged 18 to 29 in good health and CMV-seronegative. In DNA, the CDR3 is TGTGCCAGTAGTATTTATTCGGGACTAGAGGAGGGATTCTACAATGAGCAGTTCTTC. Its protein product is CASSIYSGLEEGFYNEQFF.